A single sample gave rise to the 2 T cell receptor beta chains below, sequenced in a study of patients and donors after allogeneic stem cell transplantation. TCRdb re-derived calls from the RT-PCR reads in MiXCR, one entry per CDR3 protein. Seen here are about 960,000 distinct CDR3 sequences, around 17% observed once, and the top ten hold 5.5% to 6.5%. The specimen was blood, either unsorted or a sorted T cell fraction (not recorded which). These receptors were collected from a human donor who was either an allogeneic HSCT recipient or a stem cell or donor lymphocyte infusion donor (not recorded which). It is not recorded whose cells these are; they may come from a transplant donor.

This rearrangement joins TRBV12-3 or TRBV12-4 to TRBJ1-5, with TRBD1 matching 7 bases. The J segment lost 1 base and the V segment lost 6 bases, leaving 9 bases of the junction unmatched. CDR3 length equals 16 residues. CDR3 nucleotide sequence: TGTGCCAGCAGGAGAGGACAGGCGAAAAGCAATCAGCCCCAGCATTTT. Its translation: CASRRGQAKSNQPQHF.

The rearrangement links TRBV7-3 to TRBJ1-2; 7 positions match TRBD1. This CDR3 spans 13 amino acids. Germline CDR1 SGHTA, CDR2 FQGTGA. V trimming: 1 base; J trimming: 6 bases; junction bases outside the gene matches: 2. The CDR3 reads CASSLMQGDGYTF. In nucleotides, the CDR3 is TGTGCCAGCAGCTTAATGCAGGGGGATGGCTACACCTTC.